Presented here are 21 T cell receptor beta chains from one specimen sequenced in a study of cytomegalovirus exposure and HLA in healthy donors. It was with 60 Vbeta and 13 Jbeta primers that the PCR ran. Clones were read by immunoSEQ multiplex PCR, and TCRdb kept only the in-frame ones, dropping some. The sample holds about 160,000 clones, around 84% seen once. Sequencing was carried out using PBMCs. These receptors were taken from a man aged 18 to 29 in good health and CMV-seronegative.

This chain uses TRBV4-3 with TRBJ2-7; 7 bases map to TRBD1. The trim removed 2 bases at V and 7 bases at J, leaving 5 bases unmatched. This CDR3 is built from 13 residues. In germline, CDR1 is LGHNA, CDR2 YSLEER. The CDR3 sequence: CASSQQTGEEQYF. DNA for the CDR3: TGCGCCAGCAGCCAACAAACAGGGGAAGAGCAGTACTTC.

The chain is built from TRBV10-3 and TRBJ2-1, with a possible D match to TRBD2 (6 bases). CDR1 and CDR2 from the germline V gene are ENHRY and SYGVKD. V lost 6 bases, J lost 0 bases, and 12 bases lay in between. The CDR3 length is 15 residues. CDR3 loop: CAIRTGTRSYNEQFF. CDR3 in DNA: TGTGCCATCAGAACCGGGACTCGCTCCTACAATGAGCAGTTCTTC.

The chain has TRBV25-1 and TRBJ2-3; 7 nucleotides match TRBD2. The CDR3 has 18 residues. V was pared by 1 base and J by 2 bases, with 12 bases of the junction left unmatched. CDR1 MGHDK and CDR2 SYGVNS come from the germline V gene. CDR3: CASSESGREFTPTDTQYF. CDR3 nucleotides: TGTGCCAGCAGTGAATCGGGGCGGGAGTTCACCCCCACAGATACGCAGTATTTT.

V gene TRBV5-4 combines with J gene TRBJ2-7, with 7 bases aligning to TRBD1. Germline V gene data show CDR1 as SGHNT and CDR2 as YYREEE (reference sequence). This CDR3 is built from 14 residues. V shed 4 bases, J shed 2 bases, and the junction held 6 bases outside the gene matches. The CDR3 loop reads CASSPGTDPYEQYF. The CDR3 DNA follows: TGTGCCAGCAGCCCAGGGACAGACCCCTACGAGCAGTACTTC.

The sample holds one count of this clone. This chain uses TRBV10-2 with TRBJ1-1; no clear D. The ends were cut back, 0 bases at V and 5 bases at J, with 10 bases in the middle. CDR3 size: 14 residues. Germline CDR1 and CDR2: WSHSY and SAAADI. The CDR3 here is CASSESREVTEAFF. The CDR3 nucleotides read TGCGCCAGCAGTGAGTCAAGGGAGGTGACTGAAGCTTTCTTT.

The chain couples TRBV7-9 to TRBJ2-1; maybe TRBD2 (5 bases). The CDR3 spans 17 residues. The V gene's germline CDR1 is SEHNR and CDR2 FQNEAQ (reference sequence). V lost 4 bases and J lost 1, with 17 bases in between. The CDR3, as DNA: TGTGCCAGCAGCTCCTCCTTGGGAGCAGGTTCCTACAATGAGCAGTTCTTC. This gives the protein CASSSSLGAGSYNEQFF. Filled out from reference TRBV7-9 and TRBJ2-1, the complete variable domain reads DTGVSQNPRHKITKRGQNVTFRCDPISEHNRLYWYRQTLGQGPEFLTYFQNEAQLEKSRLLSDRFSAERPKGSFSTLEIQRTEQGDSAMYLCASSSSLGAGSYNEQFFGPGTRLTVL.

CDR3 nucleotides: TGCAGCGTTGCAGGGTTCAACACTGAAGCTTTCTTT. Its protein product is CSVAGFNTEAFF. The V call is TRBV29-1, the J call TRBJ1-1; D is possibly TRBD1 (5 bases). The CDR3 has 12 residues. Germline values: CDR1 SQVTM, CDR2 ANQGSEA. V lost 4 bases and J lost 2, with 8 bases in between.

The chain employs TRBV7-9 and TRBJ1-2, with TRBD1 as a possible D gene (5 bases). Germline V gives CDR1 SEHNR, CDR2 FQNEAQ (reference sequence). The CDR3 has 14 amino acids. The V end was cut by 3 bases, the J end by 5 bases, with 13 bases between. The CDR3 region is CASSFSDTAYGYTF. CDR3 sequence (DNA): TGTGCCAGCAGCTTCTCGGACACGGCTTATGGCTACACCTTC. Combining the CDR3 with reference TRBV7-9 and TRBJ1-2 gives the whole variable domain DTGVSQNPRHKITKRGQNVTFRCDPISEHNRLYWYRQTLGQGPEFLTYFQNEAQLEKSRLLSDRFSAERPKGSFSTLEIQRTEQGDSAMYLCASSFSDTAYGYTFGSGTRLTVV.

The chain uses TRBV15 and TRBJ2-2, with TRBD1 as a possible D gene (6 bases). The CDR3 is made up of 15 amino acids. Looked up from germline, CDR1 is LNHNV and CDR2 is YYDKDF (reference sequence). Trimming shortened V by 5 bases and J by 5 bases, and 15 bases separated the two germline ends. The DNA for the CDR3 is TGTGCCACCAGCTGGGGACATACTTCTACCGGGGAGCTGTTTTTT. Translation: CATSWGHTSTGELFF.

This clone was observed a single time. The chain recombines TRBV28 with TRBJ2-7; D may be TRBD1 (6 bases). The CDR3 spans 15 residues. Germline-derived CDR1 and CDR2 are MDHEN and SYDVKM. The V and J ends lost 3 bases and 2 bases respectively, with 14 bases between them. This CDR3 is CASSFRGYRTYEQYF. The CDR3 DNA sequence: TGTGCCAGCAGTTTTAGGGGGTATAGGACCTACGAGCAGTACTTC.

This clone occurred a few times. This sequence joins TRBV5-1 and TRBJ1-1, with D unresolved. The CDR3 runs 15 residues. Looked up from germline, CDR1 is SGHRS and CDR2 is YFSETQ. Deletions cut 1 base from V and 4 bases from J, with 14 bases between. In DNA form, the CDR3 reads TGCGCCAGCAGCTTGTTGGGAGGGCTAGGCACTGAAGCTTTCTTT. It translates to CASSLLGGLGTEAFF.

The table lists this clone with a few counts. The chain recombines TRBV28 with TRBJ1-2, with 8 nucleotides matching TRBD1. This CDR3 spans 14 amino acids. In germline, CDR1 is MDHEN, CDR2 SYDVKM. V shed 0 bases, J shed 8 bases, and the junction held 5 bases outside the gene matches. The CDR3 nucleotides read TGTGCCAGCAGTTTATGGCTGACAGGGGTAGGCTACACCTTC. Translating it yields CASSLWLTGVGYTF.

J is TRBJ2-7 and V is TRBV4-2; 15 bases align to TRBD2. The CDR3 is 19 amino acids. With V trimmed by 0 bases and J by 1 base, 7 bases remained unmatched. From germline, CDR1 is LGHNA and CDR2 YNFKEQ. CDR3 loop: CASSQDWGLAGGRSYEQYF. For the CDR3, the DNA is TGTGCCAGCAGCCAAGATTGGGGACTAGCGGGGGGCCGGTCCTACGAGCAGTACTTC.

This clone turned up a few times. CDR3 sequence (DNA): TGTGCCAGCAAGCGGGGGGACACAGATACGCAGTATTTT. This encodes CASKRGDTDTQYF. J is TRBJ2-3 and V is TRBV30; 9 bases are a match to TRBD2. Per germline, CDR1 GTSNPN and CDR2 SVGIG (reference sequence). V gave up 8 bases and J gave up 2 bases; unmatched junction bases: 5. The CDR3 consists of 13 residues.

V gene TRBV9 combines with J gene TRBJ1-1, with 7 bases that match TRBD1. With 3 bases clipped from V and 7 bases from J, the junction kept 9 bases outside the gene matches. CDR1 and CDR2 from the germline V gene are SGDLS and YYNGEE. The CDR3 runs 14 residues. CDR3 in amino acids: CASSADRVSSEAFF. CDR3 DNA sequence: TGTGCCAGCAGCGCTGACAGGGTCTCTAGTGAAGCTTTCTTT.

The chain carries TRBV25-1 and TRBJ1-6; weak D call: TRBD1 (6 bases). This CDR3 region has 13 residues. V dropped 4 bases and J dropped 10 bases, with 11 bases sitting between them. CDR1 MGHDK and CDR2 SYGVNS come from the germline V gene. The CDR3 region has the DNA TGTGCCAGCAGTGCAGGGGCGTTATCACCCCTCCACTTT. Its translation is CASSAGALSPLHF.

The CDR3 nucleotides are TGTGCCAGTAGTCCGGGACAGGGGGCGAGGACTGAAGCTTTCTTT. Translation gives CASSPGQGARTEAFF. J is TRBJ1-1 and V is TRBV19; 12 bases align to TRBD1. Trimming at V came to 5 bases and at J to 5 bases, leaving 6 bases not matched to a gene. Germline V gene sequence: CDR1 LNHDA, CDR2 SQIVND (reference sequence). The CDR3 has 15 residues.

This chain connects TRBV2 to TRBJ2-5; 8 bases line up with TRBD2. There are 15 residues in the CDR3. Trimming cost V 2 bases and J 5 bases; bases outside gene matches: 7. From germline, CDR1 is SNHLY and CDR2 FYNNEI. The CDR3 DNA follows: TGTGCCAGCAGTGAACGGGAGGGGAGGATGGAGACCCAGTACTTC. As protein: CASSEREGRMETQYF. Full variable domain (missing parts from reference TRBV2 and TRBJ2-5): EPEVTQTPSHQVTQMGQEVILRCVPISNHLYFYWYRQILGQKVEFLVSFYNNEISEKSEIFDDQFSVERPDGSNFTLKIRSTKLEDSAMYFCASSEREGRMETQYFGPGTRLLVL.

The CDR3, as DNA: TGTGCCAGCAGGCCGACAGGGTCCGCCGGGGAGCTGTTTTTT. It translates to CASRPTGSAGELFF. This chain links TRBV7-9 with TRBJ2-2; 7 bases are a match to TRBD1. Trimming cost V 6 bases and J 6 bases; bases outside gene matches: 7. CDR3 length: 14 residues. Germline V lookup: CDR1 SEHNR, CDR2 FQNEAQ (reference sequence).

The genes are TRBV6-5 and TRBJ2-3; maybe TRBD1 (6 bases). The CDR3 has 15 residues. Germline assignment: CDR1 MNHEY and CDR2 SVGAGI. Trimming took off 6 bases at V and 0 bases at J, with 13 bases between the two ends. CDR3 protein: CASRPQTGSTDTQYF. The CDR3 nucleotides read TGTGCCAGCAGACCTCAGACAGGCAGCACAGATACGCAGTATTTT.

V gene TRBV29-1 combines with J gene TRBJ2-1; 7 positions agree with TRBD2. Germline-derived CDR1 and CDR2 are SQVTM and ANQGSEA. The CDR3 is made up of 14 amino acids. The ends lost 1 base at V and 12 bases at J; junction bases unmatched: 12. The CDR3 is CSVEGRELYGVQFF. The CDR3 DNA follows: TGCAGCGTTGAAGGGCGGGAGCTATATGGTGTGCAGTTCTTC.